The source of this T cell receptor (beta chain) is a study of somatic mutations in cytotoxic T cells in rheumatoid arthritis. At the level of the study: It was right after diagnosis, before any treatment, that patient blood (roughly 30 ml EDTA) was drawn. Certain V beta antibody-stained T-cell populations, V beta1+ cells sequenced for TCRB among them, were flow-sorted to nearly 100% purity.

The CDR3 consists of 15 residues. The germline V gene encodes CDR1 MGHRA and CDR2 YSYEKL. The V and J ends lost 0 bases and 0 bases, in that order; junction bases with no gene match: 2. In the original processing: Patient CD8+ clones larger than 1% rarely matched published virus-specific TCRB sequences. Assay used: immunoSEQ multiplex PCR; TCRdb lists only in-frame clones, some missing. Clone size and the V and J calls come from that table; the DNA yielded D and trimming. The sample carries around 15,000 clones, roughly 79% recorded once. The receptor comes from an adult with rheumatoid arthritis. Material for sequencing was CD8+ T cells sorted from blood. The chain recombines TRBV4-1 with TRBJ2-7; 7 nucleotides line up with TRBD1. The DNA for the CDR3 is TGCGCCAGCAGCCAAGATTGGGACAGCTCCTACGAGCAGTACTTC. This gives the protein CASSQDWDSSYEQYF.